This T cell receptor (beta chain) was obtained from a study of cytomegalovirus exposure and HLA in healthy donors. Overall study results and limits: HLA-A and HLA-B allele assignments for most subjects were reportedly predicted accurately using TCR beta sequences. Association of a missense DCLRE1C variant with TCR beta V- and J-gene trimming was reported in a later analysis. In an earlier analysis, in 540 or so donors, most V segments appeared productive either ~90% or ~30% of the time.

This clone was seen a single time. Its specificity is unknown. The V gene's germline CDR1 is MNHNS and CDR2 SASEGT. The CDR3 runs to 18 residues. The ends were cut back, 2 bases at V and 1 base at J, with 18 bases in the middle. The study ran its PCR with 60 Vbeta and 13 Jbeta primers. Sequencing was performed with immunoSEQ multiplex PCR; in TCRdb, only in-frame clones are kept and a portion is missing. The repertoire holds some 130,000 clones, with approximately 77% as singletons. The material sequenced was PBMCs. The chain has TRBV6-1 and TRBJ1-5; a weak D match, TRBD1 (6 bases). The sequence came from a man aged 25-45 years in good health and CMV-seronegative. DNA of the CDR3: TGTGCCAGCAGTGAACGGGCAGGGGTGGTAGGAAGCAATCAGCCCCAGCATTTT. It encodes CASSERAGVVGSNQPQHF.